The present T cell receptor (beta chain) was sequenced within a study of blood T cells in healthy people across ages. In the study overall: When template switching was applied, about one barcoded beta molecule was captured per two T cells. General study findings and limits: Naive CD4+ cell counts and diversity both ran higher in long-lived than in aged donors.

As for this clonotype: Its antigen is currently unknown.

Extraction of total RNA produced a minimum of 5 micrograms from each sample. Next came a second PCR, run for roughly 6 to 11 cycles, which used a sample-barcoded 5' primer along with a J-beta primer mix. There were at least 2.5 million CDR3-containing paired-end reads obtained from each sample. TCRdb analysed the 5' RACE reads with MiXCR anew, one entry per CDR3 protein. Of 600,000 or so distinct CDR3 sequences in the sample, 25% to 30% were seen once. The sequencing sample was made of blood. The clonotype comes from an elderly woman in good health.

The CDR3 sequence: CASSYREYQPQHF. The CDR3 DNA is TGTGCCAGCAGTTACCGGGAATATCAGCCCCAGCATTTT. The rearrangement uses TRBV6-5 and TRBJ1-5; D is undetermined. Germline V gene lookup returns CDR1 MNHEY and CDR2 SVGAGI. CDR3 length equals 13 residues. V was clipped by 2 bases and J by 5 bases, with 7 bases between them.